This TCR beta chain appears in the sequencing data of a study of beta chain features in type 1 diabetes. Heparinised blood was drawn once per donor, averaging around 110 mL. A CD45RO/CCR7/CD25/CD127/CD95/CD27 panel sorted naive, central memory, regulatory and stem cell-like memory CD4+ cells. This clone was counted only a few times. Antigen specificity is unknown. Reverse transcribing all isolated RNA meant expressed TCRB transcripts were sequenced. Roughly 3.6 million reads, on average, came from each naive, central memory and regulatory T cell sample. Profiling relied on immunoSEQ multiplex PCR, and the TCRdb table lists in-frame clones only, not all of them. This repertoire shows about 360,000 clones, around an eighth found once; its top ten account for less than 0.02%. Study results and limitations: For type 1 diabetes patients, VDJ junctions showed fewer insertions and more deletions.

V shed 2 bases, J shed 2 bases, and the junction held 4 bases outside the gene matches. Germline loops: CDR1 SGHTA, CDR2 FQGTGA. CDR3 length: 15 residues. Material: naive CD4+ T cells from blood. The receptor's source is a man aged 18-30 years in good health. J is TRBJ2-7 and V is TRBV7-3, with 9 nucleotides matching TRBD1. The CDR3 is CASSLYGQGTYEQYF. CDR3 DNA: TGTGCCAGCAGCTTATACGGACAGGGGACCTACGAGCAGTACTTC. The variable domain in full, completed from reference TRBV7-3 and TRBJ2-7, reads GAGVSQTPSNKVTEKGKYVELRCDPISGHTALYWYRQSLGQGPEFLIYFQGTGAADDSGLPNDRFFAVRPEGSVSTLKIQRTERGDSAVYLCASSLYGQGTYEQYFGPGTRLTVT.